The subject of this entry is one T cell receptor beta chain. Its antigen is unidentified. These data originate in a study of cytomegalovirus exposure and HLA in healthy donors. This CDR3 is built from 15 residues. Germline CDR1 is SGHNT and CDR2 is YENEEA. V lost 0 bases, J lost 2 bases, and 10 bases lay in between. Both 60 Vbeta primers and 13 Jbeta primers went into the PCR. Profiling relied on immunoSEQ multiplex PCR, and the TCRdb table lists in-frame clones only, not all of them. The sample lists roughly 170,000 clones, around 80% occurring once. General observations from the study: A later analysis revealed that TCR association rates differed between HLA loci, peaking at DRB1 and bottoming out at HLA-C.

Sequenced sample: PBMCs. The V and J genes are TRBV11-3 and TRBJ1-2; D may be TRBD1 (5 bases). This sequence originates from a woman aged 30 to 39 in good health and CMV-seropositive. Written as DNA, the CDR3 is TGTGCCAGCAGCTTAGACAGGGAGGGCAACTATGGCTACACCTTC. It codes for CASSLDREGNYGYTF. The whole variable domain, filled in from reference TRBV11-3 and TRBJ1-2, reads EAGVVQSPRYKIIEKKQPVAFWCNPISGHNTLYWYLQNLGQGPELLIRYENEEAVDDSQLPKDRFSAERLKGVDSTLKIQPAELGDSAVYLCASSLDREGNYGYTFGSGTRLTVV.